The next 20 T cell receptor beta chains were all read from a single sample in a study of T cells after yellow fever vaccination. In TCRdb, the 5' RACE reads were re-called with MiXCR into one record per CDR3 protein. The repertoire consists of under 400,000 distinct CDR3 sequences, with around an eighth occurring once and the leading ten covering roughly 3.1%. Sequenced material: CD4+ T cells sorted from PBMCs, taken 15 days after the yellow fever booster vaccination. The receptor set was obtained from a man between 18 and 35 years old who received the YFV17D yellow fever vaccine.

V usage is TRBV6-5 and J usage is TRBJ2-3; D is perhaps TRBD1 (5 bases). Trimming took off 7 bases at V and 8 bases at J, with 10 bases between the two ends. The CDR3 runs to 11 residues. Germline CDR1 MNHEY, CDR2 SVGAGI. This CDR3 is CASTDSLTQYF. The CDR3, as DNA: TGTGCCAGCACCGACAGTCTTACGCAGTATTTT.

This chain joins TRBV11-2 and TRBJ2-1; 14 nucleotides agree with TRBD2. This CDR3 has 14 residues. CDR1 SGHAT and CDR2 FQNNGV come from the germline V gene. J lost 8 bases, V lost 5 bases, and 2 bases had no gene match. The CDR3 nucleotides read TGTGCCAGCAGCCAGACTAGCGGGGGGGATGAGCAGTTCTTC. It yields the protein CASSQTSGGDEQFF.

This clonotype appeared a few times. V usage is TRBV6-5 and J usage is TRBJ1-3; maybe TRBD1 (5 bases). From germline, CDR1 is MNHEY and CDR2 SVGAGI. The CDR3 is 15 residues long. V dropped 1 base and J dropped 4 bases, with 11 bases sitting between them. CDR3 coding DNA: TGTGCCAGCAGTTACTGGCCTCGACAGGGAAACACCATATATTTT. It encodes CASSYWPRQGNTIYF.

CDR3 amino acids: CASSYLGFGNQPQHF. Here the CDR3 DNA reads TGTGCCAGCAGTTATTTGGGCTTTGGCAATCAGCCCCAGCATTTT. The chain couples TRBV6-5 to TRBJ1-5; D is uncertain. The V end lost 3 bases, the J end lost 2 bases, and 11 bases lay between the germline ends. The CDR3 covers 15 residues. Germline V gene lookup returns CDR1 MNHEY and CDR2 SVGAGI.

This clonotype was detected a few times. The chain has TRBV10-1 and TRBJ1-4; possible D gene TRBD1, 5 bases. V shed 5 bases and J shed 6 bases, with 19 bases lying between them. CDR3 length: 16 amino acids. The germline gives CDR1 WNHNN, CDR2 SYGVQD (reference sequence). The CDR3 loop reads CASSPGRLKDYEKLFF. The CDR3 nucleotides are TGCGCCAGCAGTCCGGGACGGCTCAAAGACTATGAAAAACTGTTTTTT.

This clonotype has a handful of counts. V is TRBV20-1 and J is TRBJ2-1; 14 bases are shared with TRBD2. Germline values: CDR1 DFQATT, CDR2 SNEGSKA (reference sequence). The V segment lost 4 bases and the J segment 3 bases; nucleotides outside the gene matches: 5. The CDR3 has 16 amino acids. CDR3: CSAMGLAGAHYNEQFF. The DNA for the CDR3 is TGCAGTGCTATGGGACTAGCGGGGGCCCACTACAATGAGCAGTTCTTC.

Of note for this clonotype: A read error may be the cause here, since a much bigger clone is one base away. The rearrangement uses TRBV7-3 and TRBJ2-3, with D possibly matching TRBD1 (5 bases). Germline V gene lookup returns CDR1 SGHTA and CDR2 FQGTGA. CDR3 length equals 13 residues. V shed 0 bases and J shed 6 bases, with 7 bases lying between them. CDR3 region: CASSLTRGDTQYF. In DNA form, the CDR3 reads TGTGCCAGCAGCTTAACTAGGGGCGATACGCAGTATTTT.

This clonotype has only a few counts. The chain links TRBV27 to TRBJ1-2; tentatively, D is TRBD1 (5 bases). The CDR3 has 14 residues. Germline lookup yields CDR1 MNHEY and CDR2 SMNVEV (reference sequence). V shed 8 bases and J shed 4 bases, with 17 bases lying between them. The CDR3 sequence: CASGTTVNRYGYTF. The CDR3 nucleotides read TGTGCCAGCGGGACGACAGTAAATCGCTATGGCTACACCTTC.

This clonotype has at least ten counts. The gene calls are TRBV4-3 and TRBJ2-3, with 8 bases that match TRBD2. The junction had 9 bases not matched to a gene; V was cut back by 5 bases and J by 2 bases. This CDR3 comprises 16 residues. CDR1 is LGHNA and CDR2 is YSLEER in the germline V gene. CDR3 loop: CASSYNSGGDTDTQYF. CDR3 DNA sequence: TGCGCCAGCAGCTATAACTCCGGGGGGGACACAGATACGCAGTATTTT.

The rearrangement links TRBV29-1 to TRBJ2-3, with 15 bases fitting TRBD2. Per germline, CDR1 SQVTM and CDR2 ANQGSEA. V lost 3 bases, J lost 4 bases, and 8 bases stayed unmatched. This CDR3 contains 17 residues. The CDR3 is CSVDGLAGGPGPDTQYF. CDR3 nucleotides: TGCAGCGTTGACGGACTAGCGGGGGGGCCAGGTCCAGATACGCAGTATTTT.

This clonotype has just one count. The rearrangement uses TRBV7-8 and TRBJ2-5; 9 bases map to TRBD1. The germline V gene encodes CDR1 SGHVS and CDR2 FQNEAQ. This CDR3 spans 12 amino acids. Losses at the gene ends were 7 bases for V and 6 bases for J; bases not matched to a gene: 3. As DNA, the CDR3 is TGTGCCAGCAAGACAGGGGGAAAGACCCAGTACTTC. The encoded protein is CASKTGGKTQYF.

The V and J genes are TRBV20-1 and TRBJ2-2, with TRBD1 matching over 7 bases. The CDR3 has 15 residues. V lost 0 bases to trimming and J lost 7 bases; unmatched junction nucleotides: 8. Looked up from germline, CDR1 is DFQATT and CDR2 is SNEGSKA (reference sequence). In DNA form, the CDR3 reads TGCAGTGCTAGAGATGGGAGACAGGGTGGCGGGGAGCTGTTTTTT. Encoded protein: CSARDGRQGGGELFF.

This clonotype occurred a few times. The genes are TRBV7-6 and TRBJ2-3, with D possibly called TRBD1 or TRBD2 (6 bases each). The length of the CDR3 is 15 residues. In germline, CDR1 is SGHVS, CDR2 FNYEAQ. V was shortened by 6 bases and J by 0 bases, with 13 bases between the two germline ends. The CDR3 DNA is TGTGCCAGCAGTCGTGGGGGGCAAAGCACAGATACGCAGTATTTT. Protein product: CASSRGGQSTDTQYF.

This clonotype showed up many times. The rearrangement joins TRBV7-9 to TRBJ2-2; 8 bases line up with TRBD1. The CDR3 contains 14 residues. Per germline, CDR1 SEHNR and CDR2 FQNEAQ (reference sequence). The V and J ends lost 5 bases and 4 bases, in that order; junction bases with no gene match: 3. CDR3 amino acids: CASSEQGGTGELFF. The CDR3 bases are TGTGCCAGCAGCGAACAGGGGGGCACCGGGGAGCTGTTTTTT.

V usage is TRBV28 and J usage is TRBJ1-2; unclear D gene. The CDR3 length is 11 residues. V was trimmed by 6 bases and J by 2 bases, leaving 4 bases between them. Germline loops: CDR1 MDHEN, CDR2 SYDVKM. The CDR3 bases are TGTGCCAGCAGACTGAACTATGGCTACACCTTC. Its protein product is CASRLNYGYTF.

This clonotype was recorded a few times. The CDR3 sequence is CASSTTGNYGYTF. The CDR3 nucleotides are TGTGCCAGCAGTACGACAGGAAACTATGGCTACACCTTC. The chain joins TRBV12-3 or TRBV12-4 to TRBJ1-2; tentative D call: TRBD1 (6 bases). CDR3 length: 13 residues. V lost 5 bases and J 2 bases, leaving 9 bases between the germline ends.

This chain connects TRBV4-3 to TRBJ1-5, with unresolved D. V lost 1 base to trimming and J lost 4 bases, with 5 bases between them. This CDR3 comprises 13 residues. CDR1 is LGHNA and CDR2 is YSLEER in the germline V gene. The DNA of the CDR3 is TGCGCCAGCAGCCAAGCTGAAAATCAGCCCCAGCATTTT. The encoded protein is CASSQAENQPQHF.

In its sample, this clonotype was seen a few times. The genes are TRBV19 and TRBJ1-2, with D unresolved. CDR3 length: 17 residues. Germline CDR1 LNHDA, CDR2 SQIVND (reference sequence). V lost 3 bases to trimming and J lost 5 bases, with 22 bases between them. CDR3 sequence reads: CASSMVDSRGGHYGYTF. CDR3 coding DNA: TGTGCCAGTAGTATGGTGGACTCACGCGGAGGCCATTATGGCTACACCTTC.

V gene TRBV2 combines with J gene TRBJ2-2; D is tentatively TRBD1 or TRBD2 (6 bases each). CDR1 and CDR2 (germline): SNHLY, FYNNEI. This CDR3 comprises 15 residues. The V end lost 8 bases, the J end lost 5 bases, and 18 bases lay between the germline ends. The CDR3 here is CASASEVGGTGELFF. The CDR3 DNA reads TGTGCCAGCGCCTCGGAAGTAGGGGGGACCGGGGAGCTGTTTTTT.

V is TRBV18 and J is TRBJ1-1; a weak D match, TRBD1 (5 bases). The V end lost 5 bases, the J end lost 4 bases, and 14 bases lay between the germline ends. Germline loops: CDR1 KGHSH, CDR2 LQKENI. The CDR3 is 14 amino acids. The chain's CDR3 is CASSRRAGTTEAFF. The DNA of the CDR3 is TGTGCCAGCTCAAGGCGGGCAGGGACCACTGAAGCTTTCTTT.